This entry describes one T cell receptor (beta chain). This specimen comes from a study of T cell changes during pregnancy in multiple sclerosis. CDR1 is ENHRY and CDR2 is SYGVKD in the germline V gene. The CDR3 is 13 amino acids. V was shortened by 0 bases and J by 8 bases, with 10 bases between the two germline ends. The repertoire was sequenced with immunoSEQ multiplex PCR; TCRdb's copy has only in-frame clones and lacks some. The repertoire holds roughly 40,000 clones, with roughly nine tenths as singletons. The receptor comes from a female donor with multiple sclerosis, enrolled in a pregnancy study. The starting material was peripheral blood, obtained before pregnancy. The chain combines TRBV10-3 with TRBJ1-2; D is undetermined. Written as DNA, the CDR3 is TGTGCCATCAGTGAGTCGGGGAGCGGGGGCTACACCTTC. This gives the protein CAISESGSGGYTF.